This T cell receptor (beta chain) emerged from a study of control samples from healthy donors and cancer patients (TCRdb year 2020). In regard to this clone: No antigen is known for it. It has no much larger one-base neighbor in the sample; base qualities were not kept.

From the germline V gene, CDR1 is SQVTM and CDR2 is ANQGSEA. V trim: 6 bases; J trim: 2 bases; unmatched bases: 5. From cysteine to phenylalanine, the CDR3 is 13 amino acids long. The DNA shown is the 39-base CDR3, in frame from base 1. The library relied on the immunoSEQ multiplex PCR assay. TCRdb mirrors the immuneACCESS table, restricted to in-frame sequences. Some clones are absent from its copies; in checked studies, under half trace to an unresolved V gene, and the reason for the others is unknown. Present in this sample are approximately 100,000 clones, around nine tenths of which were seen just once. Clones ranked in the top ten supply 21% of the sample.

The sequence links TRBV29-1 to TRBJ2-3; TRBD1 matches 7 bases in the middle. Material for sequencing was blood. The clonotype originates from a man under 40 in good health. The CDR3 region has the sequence CSVLGQYTDTQYF. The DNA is TGCAGCGTCCTGGGACAGTACACAGATACGCAGTATTTT.